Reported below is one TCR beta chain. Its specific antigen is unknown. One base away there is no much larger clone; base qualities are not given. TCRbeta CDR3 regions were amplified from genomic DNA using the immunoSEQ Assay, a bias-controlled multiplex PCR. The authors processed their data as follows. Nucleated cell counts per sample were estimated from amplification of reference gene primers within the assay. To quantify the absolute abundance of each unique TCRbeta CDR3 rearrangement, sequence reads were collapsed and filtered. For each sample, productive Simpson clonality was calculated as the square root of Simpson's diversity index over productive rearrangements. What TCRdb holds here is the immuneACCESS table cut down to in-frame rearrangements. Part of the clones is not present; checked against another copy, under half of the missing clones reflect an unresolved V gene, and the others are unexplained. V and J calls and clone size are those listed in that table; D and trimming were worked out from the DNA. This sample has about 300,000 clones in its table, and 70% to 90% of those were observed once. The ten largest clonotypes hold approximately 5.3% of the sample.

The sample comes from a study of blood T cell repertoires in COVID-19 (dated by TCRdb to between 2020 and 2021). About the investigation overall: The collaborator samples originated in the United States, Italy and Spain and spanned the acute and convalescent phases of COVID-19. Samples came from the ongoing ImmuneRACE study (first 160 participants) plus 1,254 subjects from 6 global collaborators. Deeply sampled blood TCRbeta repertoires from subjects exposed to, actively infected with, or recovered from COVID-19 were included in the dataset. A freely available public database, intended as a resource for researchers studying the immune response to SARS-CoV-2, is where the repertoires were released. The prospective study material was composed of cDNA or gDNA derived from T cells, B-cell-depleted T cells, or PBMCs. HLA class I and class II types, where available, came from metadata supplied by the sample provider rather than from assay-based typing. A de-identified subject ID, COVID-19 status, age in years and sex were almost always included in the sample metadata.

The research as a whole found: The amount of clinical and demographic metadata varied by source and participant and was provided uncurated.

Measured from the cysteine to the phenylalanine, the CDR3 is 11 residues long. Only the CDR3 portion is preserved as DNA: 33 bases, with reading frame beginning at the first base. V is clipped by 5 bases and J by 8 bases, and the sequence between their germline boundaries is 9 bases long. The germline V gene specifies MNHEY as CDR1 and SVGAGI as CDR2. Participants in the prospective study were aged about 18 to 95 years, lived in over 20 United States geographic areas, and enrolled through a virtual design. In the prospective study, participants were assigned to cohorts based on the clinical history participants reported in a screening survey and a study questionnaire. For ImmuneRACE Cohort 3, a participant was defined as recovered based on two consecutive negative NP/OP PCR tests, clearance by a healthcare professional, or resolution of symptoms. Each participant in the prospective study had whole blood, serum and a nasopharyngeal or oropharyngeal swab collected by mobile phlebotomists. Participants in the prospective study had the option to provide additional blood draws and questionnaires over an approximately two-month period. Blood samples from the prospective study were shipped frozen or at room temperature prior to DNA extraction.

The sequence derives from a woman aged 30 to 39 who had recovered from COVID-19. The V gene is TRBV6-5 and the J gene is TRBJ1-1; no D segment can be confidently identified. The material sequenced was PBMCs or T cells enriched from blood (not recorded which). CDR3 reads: CASSTGEEAFF. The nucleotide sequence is TGTGCCAGCAGTACCGGTGAAGAAGCTTTCTTT.